What follows are 17 T cell receptor beta chains derived from one specimen sequenced in a study of tumor-infiltrating lymphocytes in primary liver carcinoma. Each 20-30 mg portion of unsorted bulk tissue served as the source for co-extraction of RNA and DNA. Researchers generated TCR beta cDNA from about 0.5 ug of total RNA, relying on a constant-region primer. Employing slightly modified ARM-PCR, three nested multiplex PCR rounds were run, and these gave rise to the TCR beta libraries. TRBV1-TRBV30 forward and Cbeta reverse primers drove the first two roughly 10-cycle rounds. TCRdb reprocessed the multiplex PCR reads via MiXCR and lists one record per CDR3 protein. The sample contains 120,000 or so distinct CDR3 sequences, around two thirds of which appear only once. Sample: liver tumor tissue from sampling region 1. Subset described: tumor region T1, superior pole. These receptors all stem from a woman aged 60 to 75 with primary liver carcinoma and hepatitis B virus infection.

The J gene is TRBJ2-7, the V gene TRBV7-8, with unresolved D. This CDR3 is 13 amino acids long. V dropped 1 base and J dropped 5 bases, with 9 bases sitting between them. The germline CDR1 and CDR2 sequences are SGHVS and FQNEAQ. In DNA form, the CDR3 reads TGTGCCAGCAGCTTAGTCGACGTCGACGAGCAGTACTTC. Translation gives CASSLVDVDEQYF.

This clonotype was observed a few times. The chain uses TRBV5-4 and TRBJ2-5; 8 bases are shared with TRBD2. This CDR3 spans 14 amino acids. With 0 bases clipped from V and 3 bases from J, the junction kept 1 base outside the gene matches. Per the germline V gene, CDR1 is SGHNT and CDR2 is YYREEE (reference sequence). The CDR3 loop reads CASSLVSGKETQYF. CDR3 sequence (DNA): TGTGCCAGCAGCTTGGTTAGCGGGAAAGAGACCCAGTACTTC.

The CDR3 region is CASSQSWTSGNNEQFF. As DNA, the CDR3 is TGTGCCAGCAGTCAATCATGGACTAGCGGTAACAATGAGCAGTTCTTC. The chain links TRBV12-3 or TRBV12-4 to TRBJ2-1; 10 nucleotides align to TRBD2. V shed 5 bases, J shed 5 bases, and the junction held 9 bases outside the gene matches. This CDR3 spans 16 amino acids.

With regard to this clonotype: A much larger clone is a single base away; this may be a read error. The chain links TRBV29-1 to TRBJ2-5; the D gene is possibly TRBD2 (7 bases). This CDR3 is 13 amino acids long. Per germline, CDR1 SQVTM and CDR2 ANQGSEA. The CDR3 sequence is CSVGASGQETRYF. The CDR3 nucleotides are TGCAGCGTGGGGGCTAGCGGACAAGAGACCCGGTACTTC.

Concerning this clonotype itself: This may arise from a read error, as a much more abundant clone is one base away. The chain carries TRBV12-3 or TRBV12-4 and TRBJ1-1; TRBD1 matches at 7 bases. The CDR3 is made up of 13 amino acids. CDR3 nucleotide sequence: TGTGCCGGCAGTTTTGGGAGGGGGCGCGGCGCTTTCTTT. As protein: CAGSFGRGRGAFF.

Turning to this clonotype: A much larger clone sits a single nucleotide away, making a read error possible. This chain links TRBV6-1 with TRBJ2-1, with 8 bases aligning to TRBD2. CDR3 length: 14 residues. Looked up from germline, CDR1 is MNHNS and CDR2 is SASEGT. The CDR3 protein is CASREPGLVNVQFF. DNA for the CDR3: TGTGCCAGCAGGGAACCGGGACTAGTAAATGTGCAGTTCTTC.

The chain uses TRBV7-9 and TRBJ2-4; tentative D call: TRBD2 (5 bases). The CDR3 covers 14 residues. Germline CDR1 reads SEHNR; CDR2 reads FQNEAQ (reference sequence). CDR3 DNA: TGTGTTAGCAGCTCGGGATGGGCCAAAAACATTCAGTACTTC. It codes for CVSSSGWAKNIQYF.

This sequence joins TRBV7-9 and TRBJ1-2; D is undetermined. The CDR3 length is 12 residues. V lost 6 bases and J 10 bases, leaving 15 bases between the germline ends. Germline-derived CDR1 and CDR2 are SEHNR and FQNEAQ (reference sequence). The CDR3 here is CASRLVAGDYTF. DNA for the CDR3: TGTGCCAGCAGGCTCGTTGCGGGTGACTACACCTTC.

Notes on this clonotype: Mismatch with germline at one junction end may stem from a read error. The V gene is TRBV5-5, the J gene TRBJ1-2; D remains ambiguous. The CDR3 totals 15 residues. Germline lookup yields CDR1 SGHKS and CDR2 YYEKEE (reference sequence). Written as DNA, the CDR3 is TGTGCCAGCAGCTTGAAGGGTGAGGGAGCCTATGACTACACCTTC. Translation: CASSLKGEGAYDYTF.

The chain has TRBV6-6 and TRBJ1-6; D remains ambiguous. Germline V CDR1 and CDR2: MNHNY, SVGAGI (reference sequence). Trimming took 4 bases from V and 10 from J, leaving 14 bases between them. This CDR3 is 14 amino acids long. CDR3 nucleotides: TGTGCCAGCAGTTTTGATGGTTCAAGGTCACCCCTCCACTTT. Residues: CASSFDGSRSPLHF.

A remark on this clonotype: This sequence may be a read error, since a much larger clone differs from it by one base. The gene calls are TRBV6-6 and TRBJ1-2, with 7 bases identical to TRBD1. CDR3 length: 13 amino acids. Looked up from germline, CDR1 is MNHNY and CDR2 is SVGAGI (reference sequence). CDR3 nucleotide sequence: TGTGCCAGCAGTTATCAGGGGGAGGATGGCTACGCCTTC. As protein: CASSYQGEDGYAF.

The chain uses TRBV7-2 and TRBJ2-2, with TRBD2 matching over 14 bases. V lost 1 base, J lost 13 bases, and 8 bases stayed unmatched. The length of the CDR3 is 16 residues. Germline-derived CDR1 and CDR2 are SGHTA and FQGNSA. DNA of the CDR3: TGTGCCAGCAGCTTAGGACTAGCGGGAGGGAGGTCGGGGCTGTTTTTT. It yields the protein CASSLGLAGGRSGLFF.

This clonotype was seen just once. V is TRBV7-8 and J is TRBJ2-3; the D call may be TRBD1 or TRBD2 (5 bases each). Trimming pared 4 bases from V and 6 bases from J, leaving 14 bases between. The CDR3 is 14 amino acids. Germline CDR1 and CDR2: SGHVS and FQNEAQ. The CDR3 region is CASSYEQGTDTQYF. For the CDR3, the DNA is TGTGCCAGCAGCTATGAACAAGGGACGGATACGCAGTATTTT.

The rearrangement links TRBV5-1 to TRBJ2-7, with D perhaps matching TRBD1 or TRBD2 (7 bases each). CDR3 length: 14 residues. Trimming took 0 bases from V and 5 from J, leaving 12 bases between them. Germline loops: CDR1 SGHRS, CDR2 YFSETQ. CDR3 residues: CASSLVTGRDEQYF. The CDR3 DNA reads TGCGCCAGCAGCTTGGTGACAGGGAGGGACGAGCAGTACTTC.

As regards this clonotype: An end of the junction does not agree with germline; a read error may underlie this. The chain employs TRBV11-2 and TRBJ1-5; D is possibly TRBD1 (6 bases). The CDR3 spans 15 residues. The germline CDR1 and CDR2 sequences are SGHAT and FQNNGV. DNA for the CDR3: TGTGCCAGCAGCTTCGGAGAGGGGGGCGGTCAGCCCCAGCATTTC. This gives the protein CASSFGEGGGQPQHF.

Comments on this clonotype: With a much larger clone just one base away, this may be a read error. The V and J genes are TRBV29-1 and TRBJ2-1; 7 positions agree with TRBD2. V lost 8 bases, J lost 3 bases, and 16 bases stayed unmatched. From germline, CDR1 is SQVTM and CDR2 ANQGSEA. There are 16 residues in the CDR3. The CDR3: CSIVDPAGVNYNEQFF. CDR3 DNA sequence: TGCAGCATCGTTGACCCGGCGGGAGTGAACTACAATGAGCAGTTCTTC.

This rearrangement joins TRBV7-9 to TRBJ2-2; 10 nucleotides agree with TRBD1. Per germline, CDR1 SEHNR and CDR2 FQNEAQ (reference sequence). This CDR3 has 15 amino acids. The V segment lost 6 bases and the J segment 3 bases; nucleotides outside the gene matches: 4. CDR3 nucleotides: TGTGCCAGCAGATGGGGGACAGGGGACACCGGGGAGCTGTTTTTT. Its translation: CASRWGTGDTGELFF.